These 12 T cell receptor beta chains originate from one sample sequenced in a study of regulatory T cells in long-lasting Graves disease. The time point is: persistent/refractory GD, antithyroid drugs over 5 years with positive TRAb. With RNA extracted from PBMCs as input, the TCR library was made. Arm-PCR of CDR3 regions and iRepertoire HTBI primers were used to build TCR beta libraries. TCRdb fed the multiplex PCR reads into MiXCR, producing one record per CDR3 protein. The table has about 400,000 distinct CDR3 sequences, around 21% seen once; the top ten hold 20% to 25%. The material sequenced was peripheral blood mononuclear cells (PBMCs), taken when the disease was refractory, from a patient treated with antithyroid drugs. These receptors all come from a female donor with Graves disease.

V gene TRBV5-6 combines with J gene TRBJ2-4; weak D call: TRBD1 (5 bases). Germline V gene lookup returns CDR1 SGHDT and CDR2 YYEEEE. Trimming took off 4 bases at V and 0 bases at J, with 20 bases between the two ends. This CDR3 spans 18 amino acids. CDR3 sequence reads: CASSVLFDSTIAKNIQYF. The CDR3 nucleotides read TGTGCCAGCAGCGTATTATTTGACAGCACGATAGCCAAAAACATTCAGTACTTC.

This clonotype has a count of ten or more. Here the CDR3 reads CSATTAYQETQYF. The CDR3 nucleotides read TGCAGTGCAACGACTGCGTACCAAGAGACCCAGTACTTC. The chain joins TRBV20-1 to TRBJ2-5; no definite D call. Between the trimmed V and J ends, which lost 6 bases and 0 bases, there was a span of 11 bases. The germline CDR1 and CDR2 sequences are DFQATT and SNEGSKA (reference sequence). This CDR3 contains 13 residues.

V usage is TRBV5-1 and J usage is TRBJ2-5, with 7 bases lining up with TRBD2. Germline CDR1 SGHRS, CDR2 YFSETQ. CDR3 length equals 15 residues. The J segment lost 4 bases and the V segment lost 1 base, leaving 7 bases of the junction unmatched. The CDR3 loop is CASSLNGGSGETQYF. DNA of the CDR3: TGCGCCAGCAGCTTGAACGGGGGGAGTGGAGAGACCCAGTACTTC.

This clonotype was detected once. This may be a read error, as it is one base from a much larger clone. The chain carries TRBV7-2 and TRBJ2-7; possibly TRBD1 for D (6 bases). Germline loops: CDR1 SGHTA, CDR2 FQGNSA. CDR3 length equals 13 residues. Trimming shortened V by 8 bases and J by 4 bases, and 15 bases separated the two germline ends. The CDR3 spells CASGWGRRYEQYF. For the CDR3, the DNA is TGTGCCAGCGGCTGGGGGCGTAGGTACGAGCAGTACTTC.

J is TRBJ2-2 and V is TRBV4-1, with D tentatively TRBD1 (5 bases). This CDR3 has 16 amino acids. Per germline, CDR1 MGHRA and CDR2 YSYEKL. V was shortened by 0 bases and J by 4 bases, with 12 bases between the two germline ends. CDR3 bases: TGCGCCAGCAGCCAAGATTTACAGGTGGCCACCGGGGAGCTGTTTTTT. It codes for CASSQDLQVATGELFF.

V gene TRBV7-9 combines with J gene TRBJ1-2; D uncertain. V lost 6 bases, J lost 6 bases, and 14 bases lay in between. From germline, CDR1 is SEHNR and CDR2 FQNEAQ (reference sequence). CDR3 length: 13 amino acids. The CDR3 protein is CASRPKDGDGYTF. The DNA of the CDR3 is TGTGCCAGCAGACCAAAGGACGGAGATGGCTACACCTTC.

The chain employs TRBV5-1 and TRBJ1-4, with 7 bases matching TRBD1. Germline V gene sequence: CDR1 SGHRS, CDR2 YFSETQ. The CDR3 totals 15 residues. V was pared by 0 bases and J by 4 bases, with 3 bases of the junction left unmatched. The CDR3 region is CASSLGTGVNEKLFF. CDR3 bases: TGCGCCAGCAGCTTGGGGACAGGAGTTAATGAAAAACTGTTTTTT. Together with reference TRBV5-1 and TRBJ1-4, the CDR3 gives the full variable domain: KAGVTQTPRYLIKTRGQQVTLSCSPISGHRSVSWYQQTPGQGLQFLFEYFSETQRNKGNFPGRFSGRQFSNSRSEMNVSTLELGDSALYLCASSLGTGVNEKLFFGSGTQLSVL.

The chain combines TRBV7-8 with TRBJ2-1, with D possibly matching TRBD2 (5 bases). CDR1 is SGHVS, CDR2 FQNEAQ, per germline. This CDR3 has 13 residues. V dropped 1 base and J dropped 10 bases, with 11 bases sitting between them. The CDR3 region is CASSLGSTGEQFF. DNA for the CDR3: TGTGCCAGCAGCTTAGGATCAACGGGAGAGCAGTTCTTC.

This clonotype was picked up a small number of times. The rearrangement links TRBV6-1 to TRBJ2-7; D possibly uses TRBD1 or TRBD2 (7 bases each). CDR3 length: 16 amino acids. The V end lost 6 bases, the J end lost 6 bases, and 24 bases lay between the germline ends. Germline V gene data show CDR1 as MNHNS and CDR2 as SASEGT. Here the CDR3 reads CASSPRGGGLFSEQYF. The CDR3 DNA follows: TGTGCCAGCAGCCCACGGGGAGGGGGCCTGTTCTCCGAGCAGTACTTC.

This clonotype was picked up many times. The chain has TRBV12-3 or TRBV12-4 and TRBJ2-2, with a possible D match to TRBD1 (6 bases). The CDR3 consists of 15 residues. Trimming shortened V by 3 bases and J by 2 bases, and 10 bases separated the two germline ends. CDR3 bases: TGTGCCAGCAGTTTCCGGACAGTAAACACCGGGGAGCTGTTTTTT. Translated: CASSFRTVNTGELFF.

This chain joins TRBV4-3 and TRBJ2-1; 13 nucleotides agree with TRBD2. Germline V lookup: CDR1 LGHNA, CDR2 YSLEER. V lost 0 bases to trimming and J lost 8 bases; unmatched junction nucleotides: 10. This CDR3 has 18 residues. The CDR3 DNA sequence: TGCGCCAGCAGCCAAGACGGACTAGCGGGAGTTGAAGGCGATGAGCAGTTCTTC. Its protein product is CASSQDGLAGVEGDEQFF.

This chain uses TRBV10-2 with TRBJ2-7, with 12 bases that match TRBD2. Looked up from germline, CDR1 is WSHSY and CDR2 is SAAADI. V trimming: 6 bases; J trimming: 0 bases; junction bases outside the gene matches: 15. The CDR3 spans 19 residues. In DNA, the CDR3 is TGCGCCAGCAGCTACACCCCCGGGACTAGCGGGTTAAGCTCCTACGAGCAGTACTTC. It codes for CASSYTPGTSGLSSYEQYF.